This entry is about one TCR beta chain. This sample is part of a study of blood T cell repertoires in COVID-19. Study summary: PBMCs, B-cell-depleted T cells, or T cells provided the cDNA or gDNA that made up the material.

V lost 7 bases and J 3 bases, leaving 16 bases between the germline ends. From germline, CDR1 is SQVTM and CDR2 ANQGSEA. There are 13 residues in the CDR3. Per the study methods: Nucleated cell number was recorded as an estimate derived from reference gene primer amplification. Profiled with immunoSEQ multiplex PCR; TCRdb holds only in-frame clones, not every one. Clone size and the V and J calls come from that table; the DNA yielded D and trimming. The sample lists over 350,000 clones, roughly nine tenths seen once, with around 0.94% in the top ten. Participant ages covered about 18 to 95 years across around 25 US areas.

V is TRBV29-1 and J is TRBJ2-7, with D possibly TRBD1 on 6 matching bases. The TCR comes from a middle-aged woman who had been exposed to COVID-19. Sequencing used PBMCs or T cells enriched from blood (not recorded which). The chain's CDR3 is CSAARGVGYEQYF. The CDR3 nucleotides read TGCAGCGCAGCCAGGGGAGTCGGCTACGAGCAGTACTTC.